Listed below are T cell receptor beta chains from one sample, sequenced in a study of vaccination and CD4 T cells after COVID-19. A single record per CDR3 protein comes from TCRdb applying MiXCR to the PCR reads. The sample includes around 9,000 distinct CDR3 sequences, roughly a third seen only once; the top ten take 39%. No cognate antigen is known for these TCRs. Sequencing was performed on CD4+ T cells from blood, cultured in vitro. The receptors shown here come from a human donor in good health. Both conserved end residues are part of each CDR3. Each record gives: clone size, D gene, J gene, V gene, CDR3 protein, CDR3 DNA. D genes are given only for firm matches. The size of a clone is reported for some rows only, either as once, few or many, or as a class for expanded clones.

size: .
D: .
J: TRBJ1-6
V: TRBV7-9
CDR3: CASSLGQGSPLHF
DNA: TGTGCCAGCAGCTTAGGGCAGGGCTCACCCCTCCACTTT

size: .
D: .
J: TRBJ1-6
V: TRBV12-3/TRBV12-4
CDR3: CASRSSYNSPLHF
DNA: TGTGCCAGCAGGAGCTCCTATAATTCACCCCTCCACTTT

size: .
D: TRBD1
J: TRBJ1-1
V: TRBV4-2
CDR3: CASSQVTGDMNTEAFF
DNA: TGTGCCAGCAGCCAAGTGACAGGGGACATGAACACTGAAGCTTTCTTT

size: medium-sized
D: TRBD1
J: TRBJ1-5
V: TRBV20-1
CDR3: CSATRGPPNQPQHF
DNA: TGCAGTGCCACTAGGGGGCCTCCTAATCAGCCCCAGCATTTT

size: .
D: .
J: TRBJ2-3
V: TRBV27
CDR3: CASSRGFNTDTQYF
DNA: TGTGCCAGCAGTCGAGGATTTAACACAGATACGCAGTATTTT

size: few
D: .
J: TRBJ2-3
V: TRBV24-1
CDR3: CATSDRETQYF
DNA: TGTGCCACCAGTGACCGAGAGACGCAGTATTTT

size: few
D: .
J: TRBJ2-7
V: TRBV30
CDR3: CAWRGSPYEQYF
DNA: TGTGCCTGGCGGGGATCTCCCTACGAGCAGTACTTC

size: .
D: TRBD2
J: TRBJ2-1
V: TRBV7-2
CDR3: CASSRGLAGAYNEQFF
DNA: TGTGCCAGCAGTCGAGGACTAGCGGGAGCCTACAATGAGCAGTTCTTC

size: few
D: .
J: TRBJ1-2
V: TRBV10-3
CDR3: CAISISREPGEGYTF
DNA: TGTGCCATCAGCATATCCCGTGAGCCAGGGGAGGGCTACACCTTC

size: few
D: .
J: TRBJ2-2
V: TRBV6-1
CDR3: CASLGDIFRTGELFF
DNA: TGTGCCAGCCTGGGGGACATTTTCAGGACCGGGGAGCTGTTTTTT

size: .
D: .
J: TRBJ1-5
V: TRBV6-4
CDR3: CASSDDENQPQHF
DNA: TGTGCCAGCAGTGATGATGAAAATCAGCCCCAGCATTTT

size: .
D: .
J: TRBJ1-1
V: TRBV27
CDR3: CASSEYRRNTEAFF
DNA: TGTGCCAGCAGTGAGTATCGGAGGAACACTGAAGCTTTCTTT

size: .
D: .
J: TRBJ1-2
V: TRBV20-1
CDR3: CSARDLTAYGYTF
DNA: TGCAGTGCTAGAGATTTAACAGCCTATGGCTACACCTTC

size: .
D: .
J: TRBJ1-6
V: TRBV10-1
CDR3: CATGPDNSPLHF
DNA: TGCGCCACCGGACCCGATAATTCACCCCTCCACTTT

size: once
D: .
J: TRBJ2-3
V: TRBV7-3
CDR3: CASSSRVVDTQYF
DNA: TGTGCCAGCAGCTCCAGAGTTGTAGATACGCAGTATTTT

size: .
D: .
J: TRBJ1-2
V: TRBV30
CDR3: CAWGVYGYTF
DNA: TGTGCCTGGGGAGTCTATGGCTACACCTTC

size: .
D: .
J: TRBJ1-4
V: TRBV10-3
CDR3: CAISDGRSEKLFF
DNA: TGTGCCATCAGTGACGGTAGGAGTGAAAAACTGTTTTTT

size: .
D: .
J: TRBJ2-5
V: TRBV30
CDR3: CAWSMRGVQETQYF
DNA: TGTGCCTGGAGTATGAGGGGAGTCCAAGAGACCCAGTACTTC

size: .
D: .
J: TRBJ2-2
V: TRBV28
CDR3: CASSLVSGELFF
DNA: TGTGCCAGCAGTTTAGTCTCCGGGGAGCTGTTTTTT

size: .
D: .
J: TRBJ2-3
V: TRBV10-3
CDR3: CAISEVGDTQYF
DNA: TGTGCCATCAGTGAGGTTGGAGATACGCAGTATTTT

size: few
D: .
J: TRBJ1-6
V: TRBV14
CDR3: CASSQEGKGSPLHF
DNA: TGTGCCAGCAGCCAAGAGGGGAAGGGATCACCCCTCCACTTT

size: .
D: TRBD2
J: TRBJ2-1
V: TRBV7-7
CDR3: CASSLGGSSSYNEQFF
DNA: TGTGCCAGCAGCTTGGGGGGGTCGAGCTCCTACAATGAGCAGTTCTTC

size: .
D: TRBD1
J: TRBJ1-2
V: TRBV3-1
CDR3: CASSYATGGDYGYTF
DNA: TGTGCCAGCAGTTACGCGACAGGGGGAGACTATGGCTACACCTTC

size: .
D: .
J: TRBJ1-6
V: TRBV11-2
CDR3: CASSLRRDSPLHF
DNA: TGTGCCAGCAGCCTACGACGGGATTCACCCCTCCACTTT

size: .
D: .
J: TRBJ2-7
V: TRBV20-1
CDR3: CSARELRGLEQYF
DNA: TGCAGTGCTAGAGAACTTCGGGGGTTAGAGCAGTACTTC

size: few
D: .
J: TRBJ1-3
V: TRBV7-2
CDR3: CASSLAGTAYSGNTIYF
DNA: TGTGCCAGCAGCTTAGCAGGGACCGCATACTCTGGAAACACCATATATTTT

size: .
D: .
J: TRBJ2-3
V: TRBV30
CDR3: CAFCRSRTDTQYF
DNA: TGTGCTTTCTGTAGGAGTCGAACAGATACGCAGTATTTT

size: .
D: .
J: TRBJ1-2
V: TRBV6-1
CDR3: CASSERPGFNYGYTF
DNA: TGTGCCAGCAGTGAAAGGCCCGGTTTTAACTATGGCTACACCTTC

size: few
D: .
J: TRBJ2-1
V: TRBV7-2
CDR3: CASSTGLQEQFF
DNA: TGTGCCAGCAGCACGGGACTCCAGGAGCAGTTCTTC

size: .
D: .
J: TRBJ1-5
V: TRBV5-1
CDR3: CASSFIFTDKGSQPQHF
DNA: TGCGCCAGCAGCTTCATATTTACCGACAAAGGCAGTCAGCCCCAGCATTTT

size: .
D: .
J: TRBJ2-2
V: TRBV5-4
CDR3: CASRSDGNTGELFF
DNA: TGTGCCAGCAGGTCCGATGGGAACACCGGGGAGCTGTTTTTT

size: .
D: TRBD1
J: TRBJ2-5
V: TRBV7-9
CDR3: CASSLGSGTGSQETQYF
DNA: TGTGCCAGCAGCTTAGGATCCGGGACAGGGTCACAAGAGACCCAGTACTTC

size: .
D: .
J: TRBJ2-3
V: TRBV7-6
CDR3: CASSLEGVTDTQYF
DNA: TGTGCCAGCAGCTTAGAGGGAGTTACAGATACGCAGTATTTT

size: .
D: .
J: TRBJ1-5
V: TRBV27
CDR3: CASRQEYNQPQHF
DNA: TGTGCCAGCAGACAGGAGTACAATCAGCCCCAGCATTTT

size: few
D: .
J: TRBJ1-1
V: TRBV6-5
CDR3: CASSYGPPTEAFF
DNA: TGTGCCAGCAGTTACGGGCCCCCTACTGAAGCTTTCTTT

size: .
D: .
J: TRBJ1-2
V: TRBV12-3/TRBV12-4
CDR3: CASSLGAANYGYTF
DNA: TGTGCCAGCAGTTTGGGTGCGGCTAACTATGGCTACACCTTC

size: .
D: .
J: TRBJ1-2
V: TRBV3-1
CDR3: CASSPLIGSYGYTF
DNA: TGTGCCAGCAGCCCATTAATTGGCAGCTATGGCTACACCTTC

size: few
D: .
J: TRBJ2-5
V: TRBV6-5
CDR3: CASSYSVVTFQETQYF
DNA: TGTGCCAGCAGTTACTCAGTGGTGACATTCCAAGAGACCCAGTACTTC

size: .
D: .
J: TRBJ1-1
V: TRBV2
CDR3: CASTLAGRLNTEAFF
DNA: TGTGCCAGCACCCTTGCCGGTCGGCTGAACACTGAAGCTTTCTTT

size: .
D: .
J: TRBJ1-1
V: TRBV7-3
CDR3: CASSLWPTSGVPEAFF
DNA: TGTGCCAGCAGCTTATGGCCCACCTCAGGGGTCCCTGAAGCTTTCTTT

size: medium-sized
D: TRBD1
J: TRBJ1-6
V: TRBV7-8
CDR3: CASSLGMGQGGWSPLHF
DNA: TGTGCCAGCAGCTTAGGAATGGGACAGGGCGGTTGGTCACCCCTCCACTTT

size: .
D: .
J: TRBJ1-5
V: TRBV5-5
CDR3: CASSLLGIDQPQHF
DNA: TGTGCCAGCAGCTTGCTGGGAATCGATCAGCCCCAGCATTTT

size: .
D: .
J: TRBJ1-5
V: TRBV7-9
CDR3: CASSPSNQPQHF
DNA: TGTGCCAGCAGCCCTTCCAATCAGCCCCAGCATTTT

size: .
D: .
J: TRBJ1-2
V: TRBV27
CDR3: CASRPGEGRRGGYTF
DNA: TGTGCCAGCAGACCAGGCGAAGGGAGGAGAGGCGGCTACACCTTC

size: few
D: TRBD2
J: TRBJ2-3
V: TRBV2
CDR3: CASMRGAYASTDTQYF
DNA: TGTGCCAGCATGCGGGGGGCCTACGCTAGCACAGATACGCAGTATTTT

size: .
D: .
J: TRBJ2-2
V: TRBV7-9
CDR3: CASSLKTSNTGELFF
DNA: TGTGCCAGCAGCTTGAAGACATCGAACACCGGGGAGCTGTTTTTT

size: .
D: .
J: TRBJ2-3
V: TRBV20-1
CDR3: CSAGREGRDTQYF
DNA: TGCAGTGCCGGACGAGAGGGTAGGGATACGCAGTATTTT

size: .
D: .
J: TRBJ1-5
V: TRBV12-5
CDR3: CASGFSQPQHF
DNA: TGTGCTAGTGGTTTTAGTCAGCCCCAGCATTTT

size: .
D: .
J: TRBJ1-4
V: TRBV6-1
CDR3: CASSEGQQEKLFF
DNA: TGTGCCAGCAGTGAAGGCCAGCAGGAAAAACTGTTTTTT

size: .
D: TRBD1
J: TRBJ2-7
V: TRBV19
CDR3: CASRRDSDTYEQYF
DNA: TGTGCCAGTAGGAGGGACAGCGATACCTACGAGCAGTACTTC

size: few
D: TRBD1
J: TRBJ1-1
V: TRBV6-5
CDR3: CASSYTRTGTEAFF
DNA: TGTGCCAGCAGTTATACCCGGACAGGCACTGAAGCTTTCTTT